A selection of T cell receptor beta chains follows, all from one sample in a study of regulatory T cells in long-lasting Graves disease. TCRdb processed the multiplex PCR reads anew with MiXCR; each CDR3 protein has one entry. Seen here are fewer than 450,000 distinct CDR3 sequences, 15% observed once, and the top ten hold over 7.5%. These data also formed part of another study, on T cells in Graves' hyperthyroidism and ophthalmopathy.

Source: peripheral blood mononuclear cells (PBMCs), taken at new diagnosis, from a patient treated with antithyroid drugs. Every receptor here comes from a woman between 35 and 50 years old with Graves disease. CDR3s include the opening cysteine and the closing phenylalanine or tryptophan. D genes are given only for firm matches. Clone size is shown for a subset of rows, as once, few, many or a class of expanded clone.

V	size	D	J	CDR3	DNA
TRBV5-1	many	TRBD1	TRBJ1-6	CASSLAYGQGVSPLHF	TGCGCCAGCAGCTTGGCCTACGGACAGGGGGTTTCACCCCTCCACTTT
TRBV11-3	many	TRBD1	TRBJ1-6	CASSMGQRENSPLHF	TGTGCCAGCAGCATGGGACAGCGAGAGAATTCACCCCTCCACTTT
TRBV18	few	TRBD1	TRBJ1-5	CASSPGTANQPQHF	TGTGCCAGCTCACCCGGGACAGCTAATCAGCCCCAGCATTTT
TRBV7-3	-	TRBD1	TRBJ2-1	CASSLLGTGENEQFF	TGTGCCAGCAGCTTACTAGGGACAGGGGAAAATGAGCAGTTCTTC
TRBV7-9	few	-	TRBJ2-7	CASSLGGGSSAYEQYF	TGTGCCAGCAGCCTAGGTGGGGGGAGTTCTGCCTACGAGCAGTACTTC
TRBV5-6	many	-	TRBJ2-6	CASSSGGTAYVLTF	TGTGCCAGCAGCTCCGGTGGGACCGCGTACGTCCTGACTTTC
TRBV7-2	-	-	TRBJ2-2	CASSLSGTTNTGELFF	TGTGCCAGCAGCTTGTCCGGGACAACGAACACCGGGGAGCTGTTTTTT
TRBV3-1	many	TRBD1	TRBJ2-2	CASSQDTPGTGSDTGELFF	TGTGCCAGCAGCCAAGACACCCCCGGGACAGGATCTGACACCGGGGAGCTGTTTTTT
TRBV20-1	many	TRBD1	TRBJ1-1	CSARVEGANTEAFF	TGCAGTGCTAGAGTGGAGGGGGCGAACACTGAAGCTTTCTTT
TRBV3-1	many	-	TRBJ1-2	CASSQGRTRVF	TGTGCCAGCAGCCAAGGACGTACCAGAGTATTC
TRBV2	-	-	TRBJ2-5	CASSLRSLGAKTQYF	TGTGCCAGCAGCTTAAGGTCCCTCGGAGCGAAGACCCAGTACTTC
TRBV12-3/TRBV12-4	many	TRBD2	TRBJ2-1	CASRDSGREAEQFF	TGTGCCAGCAGGGATAGCGGGAGAGAGGCTGAGCAGTTCTTC
TRBV18	many	-	TRBJ2-3	CASSQDYTLTDTQYF	TGTGCCAGCTCGCAAGATTATACCCTAACAGATACGCAGTATTTT
TRBV7-6	few	TRBD2	TRBJ2-5	CASSLGGGKIETQYF	TGTGCCAGCAGCTTAGGGGGGGGAAAGATAGAGACCCAGTACTTC
TRBV20-1	many	-	TRBJ2-1	CSAQTKLDDEQFF	TGCAGTGCCCAGACCAAGCTAGATGATGAGCAGTTCTTC
TRBV28	many	TRBD1	TRBJ1-1	CASSSKQIKPGQGTEAFF	TGTGCCAGCAGTTCCAAACAGATCAAACCGGGACAGGGAACTGAAGCTTTCTTT
TRBV18	many	-	TRBJ2-2	CASSGATNTGELFF	TGTGCCAGCTCAGGGGCCACGAACACCGGGGAGCTGTTTTTT
TRBV20-1	few	TRBD2	TRBJ2-3	CSARDLAGGPLDTQYF	TGCAGTGCTAGAGATTTGGCGGGAGGGCCCTTAGATACGCAGTATTTT
TRBV25-1	many	TRBD2	TRBJ2-2	CASSDWGTINTGELFF	TGTGCCAGCAGTGATTGGGGGACTATAAACACCGGGGAGCTGTTTTTT
TRBV19	-	-	TRBJ2-1	CASSIDLSEQFF	TGTGCCAGTAGTATAGATCTAAGTGAGCAGTTCTTC
TRBV5-5	-	-	TRBJ1-2	CASSWGALYGYTF	TGTGCCAGCAGCTGGGGGGCTCTCTATGGCTACACCTTC
TRBV12-3/TRBV12-4	-	-	TRBJ1-1	CASSPTGPNTEAFF	TGTGCCAGCAGTCCCACGGGACCGAACACTGAAGCTTTCTTT
TRBV11-2	many	-	TRBJ1-6	CASGMGGSNSPLHF	TGTGCCAGCGGAATGGGGGGCTCAAATTCACCCCTCCACTTT
TRBV7-2	many	TRBD2	TRBJ2-5	CASSLGGPGLAGGSETQYF	TGTGCCAGCAGCTTAGGAGGGCCGGGACTAGCGGGAGGAAGCGAGACCCAGTACTTC
TRBV7-2	few	TRBD2	TRBJ2-3	CASSLRWSGSGTDTQYF	TGTGCCAGCAGCTTACGGTGGAGCGGGAGCGGGACAGATACGCAGTATTTT
TRBV29-1	many	-	TRBJ2-7	CSVARQTPAYEQYF	TGCAGCGTCGCCCGACAAACTCCAGCCTACGAGCAGTACTTC
TRBV9	few	TRBD2	TRBJ2-1	CASSTSGNNEQFF	TGTGCCAGCAGCACTAGCGGGAACAATGAGCAGTTCTTC
TRBV27	many	-	TRBJ2-7	CASSLSGQNSYEQYF	TGTGCCAGCAGTTTATCAGGTCAGAACTCCTACGAGCAGTACTTC
TRBV12-3/TRBV12-4	few	-	TRBJ1-1	CASSRPGSNTEAFF	TGTGCCAGCAGCCGACCGGGGTCGAACACTGAAGCTTTCTTT
TRBV12-3/TRBV12-4	few	-	TRBJ1-4	CASMGGEKLFF	TGTGCCAGCATGGGTGGTGAAAAACTGTTTTTT
TRBV10-2	many	TRBD1	TRBJ1-5	CASKVGQGEQPQHF	TGCGCCAGCAAGGTGGGACAGGGAGAACAGCCCCAGCATTTT
TRBV28	many	-	TRBJ2-6	CASSLYRVTGANVLTF	TGTGCCAGCAGTTTATACAGGGTTACTGGGGCCAACGTCCTGACTTTC
TRBV28	many	-	TRBJ1-1	CASSPPPLNTEAFF	TGTGCCAGCAGCCCCCCCCCACTGAACACTGAAGCTTTCTTT
TRBV20-1	few	TRBD2	TRBJ2-1	CSASSTSGRAAYNEQFF	TGCAGTGCTTCATCGACTAGCGGGAGGGCCGCCTACAATGAGCAGTTCTTC
TRBV6-1	-	-	TRBJ1-2	CASSPKRSYGYTF	TGTGCCAGCAGTCCCAAACGGAGCTATGGCTACACCTTC
TRBV2	-	-	TRBJ2-1	CASGYTPNAGEQFF	TGTGCCAGCGGTTACACACCTAACGCCGGTGAGCAGTTCTTC
TRBV2	-	-	TRBJ1-1	CASSDEGSTEAFF	TGCGCCAGCAGTGATGAGGGGAGCACTGAAGCTTTCTTT
TRBV19	many	TRBD2	TRBJ2-7	CASSIGLAGEQYF	TGTGCCAGTAGTATCGGCCTAGCGGGTGAGCAGTACTTC
TRBV2	many	-	TRBJ2-3	CASSGPSERTDTQYF	TGTGCCAGCAGTGGCCCTAGCGAACGCACAGATACGCAGTATTTT
TRBV12-3/TRBV12-4	many	TRBD2	TRBJ2-1	CASSRGLAGAGNEQFF	TGTGCCAGCAGCCGTGGACTAGCGGGAGCCGGAAATGAGCAGTTCTTC
TRBV12-3/TRBV12-4	many	TRBD1	TRBJ2-3	CASSFSTGSADTQYF	TGTGCCAGCAGTTTCTCGACAGGGAGCGCAGATACGCAGTATTTT
TRBV5-1	-	TRBD2	TRBJ2-1	CASSLASGQHNEQFF	TGCGCCAGCAGCTTAGCTAGCGGGCAACACAATGAGCAGTTCTTC
TRBV6-2/TRBV6-3	-	-	TRBJ1-2	CASTNLPDYGYTF	TGTGCCAGCACTAATCTTCCAGACTATGGCTACACCTTC
TRBV29-1	many	-	TRBJ2-5	CSAMTGGGLAGAYETQYF	TGCAGCGCCATGACAGGGGGTGGGCTAGCGGGAGCTTACGAGACCCAGTACTTC
TRBV19	medium-sized	-	TRBJ2-2	CASSTFGSRAGELFF	TGTGCCAGTAGTACTTTCGGGAGTCGGGCCGGGGAGCTGTTTTTT
TRBV5-1	many	-	TRBJ2-7	CASSSGARLPYEQYF	TGCGCCAGCAGCTCAGGGGCCCGTCTTCCCTACGAGCAGTACTTC
TRBV7-9	-	TRBD1	TRBJ2-7	CACQGDRSYEQYF	TGTGCCTGTCAGGGGGACAGATCCTACGAGCAGTACTTC
TRBV18	few	-	TRBJ2-2	CASSPGLDTGELFF	TGTGCCAGCTCACCAGGGTTGGACACCGGGGAGCTGTTTTTT
TRBV5-1	-	TRBD1	TRBJ1-1	CASSWTGGTEAFF	TGCGCCAGCAGCTGGACAGGGGGCACTGAAGCTTTCTTT
TRBV20-1	many	-	TRBJ2-3	CSASGGTTDTQYF	TGCAGTGCTAGTGGTGGTACCACAGATACGCAGTATTTT
TRBV19	few	TRBD1	TRBJ1-1	CASTPTGRGRRKTEAFF	TGTGCCAGTACCCCGACAGGGAGGGGTCGAAGAAAGACTGAAGCTTTCTTT
TRBV14	-	-	TRBJ2-6	CASSQDSIQRGLVYWMAGANVLTF	TGTGCCAGCAGCCAAGACTCCATTCAACGGGGATTGGTCTATTGGATGGCTGGGGCCAACGTCCTGACTTTC
TRBV7-2	many	TRBD2	TRBJ2-7	CASSLGLAGDWGYEQYF	TGTGCCAGCAGCTTAGGACTAGCGGGAGATTGGGGCTACGAGCAGTACTTC